Following are 2 T cell receptor beta chains from one sample sequenced in a study of cytomegalovirus exposure and HLA in healthy donors. PCR primers comprised 60 Vbeta and 13 Jbeta primers. TCRdb's copy holds only in-frame clones and misses some; the assay was immunoSEQ multiplex PCR. The sample records 110,000 or so clones, approximately 78% being singletons. Sequencing was carried out using PBMCs. These receptors originate from a man in his forties in good health and CMV-seronegative.

CDR3 nucleotides: TGTGCCAGCAGCTTCCTCAGACAGGGACGAGGCACTGAAGCTTTCTTT. Its protein product is CASSFLRQGRGTEAFF. The chain combines TRBV11-2 with TRBJ1-1, with TRBD1 identical over 7 bases. This CDR3 contains 16 residues. The J segment lost 4 bases and the V segment lost 3 bases, leaving 11 bases of the junction unmatched. CDR1 is SGHAT, CDR2 FQNNGV, per germline.

The J gene is TRBJ2-2, the V gene TRBV14, with D perhaps matching TRBD1 (6 bases). The V end was cut by 5 bases, the J end by 5 bases, with 21 bases between. From germline, CDR1 is SGHDN and CDR2 FVKESK. This CDR3 comprises 17 residues. The CDR3 coding sequence is TGTGCCAGCAGCACCCACCGTACAGGGTTACTAACCGGGGAGCTGTTTTTT. It yields the protein CASSTHRTGLLTGELFF.